This is a list of T cell receptor beta chains from one sample in a study of beta chain features in type 1 diabetes. Sequenced by immunoSEQ multiplex PCR; TCRdb stores in-frame clones only, minus some. The sample shows hundreds of thousands of clones, roughly two thirds of them seen only once. Sequencing input: naive CD4+ T cells from blood. The receptor set was obtained from a man aged 30 to 45 in good health. Each CDR3 is given with its conserved first and last residue. A D gene is named only where the DNA matches it firmly. Part of the rows lack a size; the others show once, few, many or a class for expanded clones.

D | J | V | size | DNA | CDR3
TRBD2 | TRBJ2-7 | TRBV7-2 | once | TGTGCCAGCAGCCTAACACGGGGGGCTAGCGGGACCTACGAGCAGTACTTC | CASSLTRGASGTYEQYF
NA | TRBJ1-3 | TRBV29-1 | few | TGCAGCGCCGTGGCCGGAAACACCATATATTTT | CSAVAGNTIYF
NA | TRBJ2-2 | TRBV5-1 | NA | TGCGCCAGCAGCTCAAACACCGGGGAGCTGTTTTTT | CASSSNTGELFF
TRBD1 | TRBJ2-6 | TRBV30 | NA | TGTGCCTGGAGTGAAGGGGGCGCTGGGGCCAACGTCCTGACTTTC | CAWSEGGAGANVLTF
NA | TRBJ2-1 | TRBV30 | NA | TGTGCCTGGAGCCAACACCCGCAATCCAATGAGCAGTTCTTC | CAWSQHPQSNEQFF
TRBD1 | TRBJ2-1 | TRBV5-4 | NA | TGTGCCAGCAGCCAAAATCCGGGACAGGGGAATGAGCAGTTCTTC | CASSQNPGQGNEQFF
NA | TRBJ2-6 | TRBV4-1 | NA | TGCGCCAGCAGCCAAGAAACAGTTGCTGGGGCCAACGTCCTGACTTTC | CASSQETVAGANVLTF
NA | TRBJ2-1 | TRBV30 | NA | TGTGCCTGGTCCCGGGGGACTGAGCAGTTCTTC | CAWSRGTEQFF
NA | TRBJ2-3 | TRBV25-1 | once | TGTGCCAGCAGTGAGGACCTGAGAGATACGCAGTATTTT | CASSEDLRDTQYF
TRBD1 | TRBJ1-3 | TRBV30 | once | TGTGCCTGGATGGGACAGGGGGCGCCTGGAAACACCATATATTTT | CAWMGQGAPGNTIYF
TRBD2 | TRBJ2-3 | TRBV7-2 | few | TGTGCCAGCAGCTTAGAGGGCGGGAGTCCCACAGATACGCAGTATTTT | CASSLEGGSPTDTQYF
NA | TRBJ2-5 | TRBV7-2 | NA | TGTGCCAGCAGCTTAGCCGGGACAACTCAAGAGACCCAGTACTTC | CASSLAGTTQETQYF
NA | TRBJ2-7 | TRBV20-1 | NA | TGCAGTGCTAGAAGCTCCTACGAGCAGTACTTC | CSARSSYEQYF
TRBD1 | TRBJ2-1 | TRBV11-2 | NA | TGTGCCAGCCGGGAAGGGACAGCATACAATGAGCAGTTCTTC | CASREGTAYNEQFF
TRBD1 | TRBJ2-7 | TRBV6-5 | NA | TGTGCCACCTACAGGGGGATGGGGGAGCAGTACTTC | CATYRGMGEQYF
NA | TRBJ1-6 | TRBV9 | NA | TGTGCCAGCAGCGTAACGGGTAATTCACCCCTCCACTTT | CASSVTGNSPLHF
TRBD2 | TRBJ2-2 | TRBV7-2 | NA | TGTGCCAGCAGCTCGACTAGCGGGATTTCCGGGGAGCTGTTTTTT | CASSSTSGISGELFF
NA | TRBJ1-6 | TRBV25-1 | few | TGTGCCAGCAGTGAATCCGACAGTTCGTATTCACCCCTCCACTTT | CASSESDSSYSPLHF
NA | TRBJ2-1 | TRBV29-1 | NA | TGCAGCGTTGCGGGAGTGAGGTACCACAATGAGCAGTTCTTC | CSVAGVRYHNEQFF
TRBD1 | TRBJ2-5 | TRBV30 | NA | TGTGCCGGAGGACAGGGGATAGCCTTCCAAGAGACCCAGTACTTC | CAGGQGIAFQETQYF
TRBD2 | TRBJ2-3 | TRBV6-1 | NA | TGTGCCAGTGGAGCGGGAGACCCCACAGATACGCAGTATTTT | CASGAGDPTDTQYF
NA | TRBJ1-2 | TRBV7-2 | NA | TGTGCCAGCAGCCTTTCCGGATCCCCCCCTAATGGCTACACCTTC | CASSLSGSPPNGYTF
TRBD2 | TRBJ2-3 | TRBV10-3 | NA | TGTGCCATCAGTGCTTCGGGGACTAGCGGGCCAGATACGCAGTATTTT | CAISASGTSGPDTQYF
TRBD1 | TRBJ2-7 | TRBV29-1 | few | TGCAGCGTTGCCCGACAGGGATCCTACGAGCAGTACTTC | CSVARQGSYEQYF
NA | TRBJ1-2 | TRBV7-9 | NA | TGTGCCAGCAGCCCCCTTGGGGGAGCTAACTATGGCTACACCTTC | CASSPLGGANYGYTF
NA | TRBJ2-5 | TRBV29-1 | NA | TGCAGCGCCCCTGACCGCCGCCTTGCCGCTCAAGAGACCCAGTACTTC | CSAPDRRLAAQETQYF
TRBD1 | TRBJ2-5 | TRBV29-1 | NA | TGCAGCGTCGCCGGGACAGGGGAAGAGACCCAGTACTTC | CSVAGTGEETQYF
TRBD1 | TRBJ2-7 | TRBV27 | NA | TGTGCCAGCAGGGGACAGGGATCTTACGAGCAGTACTTC | CASRGQGSYEQYF
NA | TRBJ2-3 | TRBV29-1 | NA | TGCAGCGTTGAAGGGCCAATTAGCACAGATACGCAGTATTTT | CSVEGPISTDTQYF
TRBD1 | TRBJ2-3 | TRBV23-1 | NA | TGCGCCAGCAGTCGACAGACAGGGATGGGCACAGATACGCAGTATTTT | CASSRQTGMGTDTQYF
NA | TRBJ2-5 | TRBV7-8 | once | TGTGCCAGCAGCTTAATGGAGACCCAGTACTTC | CASSLMETQYF